This T cell receptor beta chain was found in a study of shared clonotypes between healthy human individuals. Data came from immunoSEQ multiplex PCR; TCRdb stores just in-frame clones and leaves some out. This table holds 330,000 or so clones, under 80% found once. Study-wide results and caveats: It was expected that sequencing depth would affect clonotype sharing among donors. In contrast to clonotypes shared by all four donors, non-shared clonotypes had lower generation probabilities. Rarefaction indicated that sorted-subset sequencing remained incomplete although depth was large.

A note on this clone: What it binds is not known.

The CDR3 extends over 13 amino acids. Trimming stripped 1 base from V and 12 bases from J, with 15 bases between. Germline CDR1 and CDR2: SGHAT and FQNNGV. Sequencing was performed on memory CD4+ T cells sorted from blood. Subset in this sample: CD45RA-negative fraction. This receptor was taken from a man under 40 in good health. The rearrangement joins TRBV11-2 to TRBJ1-2; D gene uncertain. The CDR3 sequence: CASSLGRALLNTF. CDR3 sequence (DNA): TGTGCCAGCAGCTTAGGTCGCGCCTTACTTAACACCTTC.